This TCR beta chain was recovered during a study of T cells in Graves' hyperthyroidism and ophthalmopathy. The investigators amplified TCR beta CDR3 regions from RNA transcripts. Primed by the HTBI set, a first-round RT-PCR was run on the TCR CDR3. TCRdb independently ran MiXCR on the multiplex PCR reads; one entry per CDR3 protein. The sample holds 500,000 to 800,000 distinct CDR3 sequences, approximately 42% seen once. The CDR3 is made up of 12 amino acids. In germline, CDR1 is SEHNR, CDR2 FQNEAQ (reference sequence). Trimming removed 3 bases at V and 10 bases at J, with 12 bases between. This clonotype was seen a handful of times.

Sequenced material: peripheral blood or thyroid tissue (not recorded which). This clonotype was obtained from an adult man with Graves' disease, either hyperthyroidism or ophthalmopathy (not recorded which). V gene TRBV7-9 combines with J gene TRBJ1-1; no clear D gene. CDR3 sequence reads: CASSLEGKGAFF. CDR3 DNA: TGTGCCAGCAGCTTGGAGGGAAAGGGAGCTTTCTTT.